Many counts were recorded for the clone carrying this T cell receptor beta chain. This sample was included in a study of human T cells and chemical hapten exposure. Each CDR3 protein gets one entry after TCRdb re-called the RACE reads with MiXCR. The profile shows about 71,000 distinct CDR3 sequences, around 10% of them singletons. Documented time point: patch test 1, 2 weeks after DPC sensitization. Treatment: therapeutic diphenylcyclopropenone sensitization with weekly scalp DPC. The receptor was isolated from a woman between 40 and 50 years old with alopecia areata. Some clones in this sample may be carry-over from other donors' samples. The material was whole blood, obtained in connection with sensitization to the hapten diphenylcyclopropenone (DPC).

CDR3 amino acids: CSVVSGNQPQHF. Here the CDR3 DNA reads TGCAGCGTTGTTTCTGGAAATCAGCCCCAGCATTTT. J is TRBJ1-5 and V is TRBV29-1; D uncertain. The CDR3 spans 12 residues. With 4 bases removed from V and 4 bases from J, the gap between germline ends came to 8 bases. CDR1 SQVTM and CDR2 ANQGSEA come from the germline V gene. The variable domain in full, with the rest retrieved from reference TRBV29-1 and TRBJ1-5, is SAVISQKPSRDICQRGTSLTIQCQVDSQVTMMFWYRQQPGQSLTLIATANQGSEATYESGFVIDKFPISRPNLTFSTLTVSNMSPEDSSIYLCSVVSGNQPQHFGDGTRLSIL.